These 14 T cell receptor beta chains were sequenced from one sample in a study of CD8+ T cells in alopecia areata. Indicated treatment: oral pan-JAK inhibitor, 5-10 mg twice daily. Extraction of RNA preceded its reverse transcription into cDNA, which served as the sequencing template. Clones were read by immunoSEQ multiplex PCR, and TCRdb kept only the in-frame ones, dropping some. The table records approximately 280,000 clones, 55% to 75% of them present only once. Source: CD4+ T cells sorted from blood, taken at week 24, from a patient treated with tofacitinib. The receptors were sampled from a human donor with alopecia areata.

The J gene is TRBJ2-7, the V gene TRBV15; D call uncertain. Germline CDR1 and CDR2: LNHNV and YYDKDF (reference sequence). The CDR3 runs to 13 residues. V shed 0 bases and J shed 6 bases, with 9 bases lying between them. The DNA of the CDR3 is TGTGCCACCAGCAGAGAATACCCCGGCGAGCAGTACTTC. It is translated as CATSREYPGEQYF.

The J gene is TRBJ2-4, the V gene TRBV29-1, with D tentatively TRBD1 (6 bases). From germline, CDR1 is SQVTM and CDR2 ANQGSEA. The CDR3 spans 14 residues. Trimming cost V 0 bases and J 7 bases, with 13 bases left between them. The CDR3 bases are TGCAGCGTTGAAGAATTGCAGGGGATCAACATTCAGTACTTC. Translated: CSVEELQGINIQYF.

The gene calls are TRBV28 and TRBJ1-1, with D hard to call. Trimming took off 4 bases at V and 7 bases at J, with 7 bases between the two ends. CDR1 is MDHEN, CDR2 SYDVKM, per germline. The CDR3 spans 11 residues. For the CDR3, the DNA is TGTGCCAGCAGTTGGACGGTTGAAGCTTTCTTT. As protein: CASSWTVEAFF. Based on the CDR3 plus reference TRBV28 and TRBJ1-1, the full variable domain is DVKVTQSSRYLVKRTGEKVFLECVQDMDHENMFWYRQDPGLGLRLIYFSYDVKMKEKGDIPEGYSVSREKKERFSLILESASTNQTSMYLCASSWTVEAFFGQGTRLTVV.

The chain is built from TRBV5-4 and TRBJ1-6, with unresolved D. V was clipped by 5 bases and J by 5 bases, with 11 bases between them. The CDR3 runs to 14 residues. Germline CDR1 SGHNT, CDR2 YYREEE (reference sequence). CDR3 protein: CASRMGTDNSPLHF. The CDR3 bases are TGTGCCAGCAGGATGGGAACAGATAATTCACCCCTCCACTTT.

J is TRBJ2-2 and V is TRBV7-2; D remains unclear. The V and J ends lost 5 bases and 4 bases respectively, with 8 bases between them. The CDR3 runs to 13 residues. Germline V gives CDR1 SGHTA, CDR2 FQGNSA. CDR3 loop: CASSPLPTGELFF. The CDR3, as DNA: TGTGCCAGCAGCCCTCTGCCCACCGGGGAGCTGTTTTTT. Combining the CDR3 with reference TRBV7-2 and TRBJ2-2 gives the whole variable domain GAGVSQSPSNKVTEKGKDVELRCDPISGHTALYWYRQSLGQGLEFLIYFQGNSAPDKSGLPSDRFSAERTGGSVSTLTIQRTQQEDSAVYLCASSPLPTGELFFGEGSRLTVL.

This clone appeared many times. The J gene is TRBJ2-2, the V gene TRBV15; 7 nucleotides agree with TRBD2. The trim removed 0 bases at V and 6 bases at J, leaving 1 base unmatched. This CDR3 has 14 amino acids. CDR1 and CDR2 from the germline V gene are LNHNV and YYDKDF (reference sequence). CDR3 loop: CATSRDGGAGELFF. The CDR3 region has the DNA TGTGCCACCAGCAGAGATGGGGGGGCCGGGGAGCTGTTTTTT.

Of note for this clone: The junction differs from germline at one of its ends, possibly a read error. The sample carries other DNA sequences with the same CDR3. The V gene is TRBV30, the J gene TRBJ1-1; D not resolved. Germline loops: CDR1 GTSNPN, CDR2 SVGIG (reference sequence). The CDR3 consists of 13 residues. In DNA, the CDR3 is TGTGCCTGGAGTGACAGCATGAACACTGAGGCTTTCTTT. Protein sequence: CAWSDSMNTEAFF.

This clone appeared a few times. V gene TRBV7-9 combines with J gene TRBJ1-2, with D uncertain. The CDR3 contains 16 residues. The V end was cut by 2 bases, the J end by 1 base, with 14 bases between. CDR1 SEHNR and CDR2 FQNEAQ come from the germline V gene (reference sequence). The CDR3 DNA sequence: TGTGCCAGCAGCTTATCGGGCGACGGGGTTAACTATGGCTACACCTTC. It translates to CASSLSGDGVNYGYTF.

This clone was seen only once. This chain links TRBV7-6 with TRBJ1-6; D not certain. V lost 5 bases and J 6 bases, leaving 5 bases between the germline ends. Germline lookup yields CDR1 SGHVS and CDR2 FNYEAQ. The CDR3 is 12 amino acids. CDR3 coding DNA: TGTGCCAGCAGCGCCGGTAATTCACCCCTCCACTTT. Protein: CASSAGNSPLHF.

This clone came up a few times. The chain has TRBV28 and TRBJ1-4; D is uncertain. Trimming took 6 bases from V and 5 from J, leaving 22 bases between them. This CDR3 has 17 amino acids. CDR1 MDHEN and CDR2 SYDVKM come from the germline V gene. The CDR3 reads CASRFLSTRDTNEKLFF. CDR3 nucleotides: TGTGCCAGCAGATTTCTATCCACCCGGGATACAAATGAAAAACTGTTTTTT.

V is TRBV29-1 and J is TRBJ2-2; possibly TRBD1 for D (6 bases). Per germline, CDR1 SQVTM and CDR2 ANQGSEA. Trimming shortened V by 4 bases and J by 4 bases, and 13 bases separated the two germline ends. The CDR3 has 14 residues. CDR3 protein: CSVGSDSPTGELFF. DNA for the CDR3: TGCAGCGTTGGGTCGGACAGTCCCACCGGGGAGCTGTTTTTT.

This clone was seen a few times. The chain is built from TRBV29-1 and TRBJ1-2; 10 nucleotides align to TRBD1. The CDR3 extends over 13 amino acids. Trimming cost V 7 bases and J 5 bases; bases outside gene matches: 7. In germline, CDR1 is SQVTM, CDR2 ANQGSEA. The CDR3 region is CSAFRGQGYGYTF. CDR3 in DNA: TGCAGCGCGTTTCGGGGACAGGGGTATGGCTACACCTTC.

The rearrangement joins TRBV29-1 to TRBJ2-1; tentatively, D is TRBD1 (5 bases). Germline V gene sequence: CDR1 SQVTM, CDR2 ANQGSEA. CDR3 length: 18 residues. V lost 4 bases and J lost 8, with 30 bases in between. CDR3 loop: CSVGLGQNRLLISHEQFF. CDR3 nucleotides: TGCAGCGTTGGCCTGGGGCAGAATAGGCTATTGATCTCGCATGAGCAGTTCTTC.

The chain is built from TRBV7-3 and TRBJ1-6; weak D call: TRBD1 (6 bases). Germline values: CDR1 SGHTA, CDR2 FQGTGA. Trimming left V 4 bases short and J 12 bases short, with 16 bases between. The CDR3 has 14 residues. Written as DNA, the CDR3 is TGTGCCAGCAGCTCGACAGGCACGGGCGGACCCCTCCACTTT. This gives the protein CASSSTGTGGPLHF.